What follows are 18 T cell receptor beta chains derived from one specimen sequenced in a study of cytomegalovirus exposure and HLA in healthy donors. PCR primers comprised 60 Vbeta and 13 Jbeta primers. Profiling relied on immunoSEQ multiplex PCR, and the TCRdb table lists in-frame clones only, not all of them. The table lists 150,000 to 200,000 clones, approximately 85% of them singletons. Sequenced input: PBMCs. These receptors all come from a woman between 45 and 60 years old in good health and CMV-seronegative.

Only a few counts were recorded for this clone. J is TRBJ2-2 and V is TRBV11-2; 10 bases match TRBD2. The CDR3 is made up of 16 amino acids. The junction had 5 bases not matched to a gene; V was cut back by 3 bases and J by 4 bases. The V gene's germline CDR1 is SGHAT and CDR2 FQNNGV. CDR3 sequence: CASSFGAGGPTGELFF. The DNA of the CDR3 is TGTGCCAGCAGCTTTGGAGCGGGAGGGCCCACCGGGGAGCTGTTTTTT. The full variable domain, with the rest looked up from reference TRBV11-2 and TRBJ2-2, is EAGVAQSPRYKIIEKRQSVAFWCNPISGHATLYWYQQILGQGPKLLIQFQNNGVVDDSQLPKDRFSAERLKGVDSTLKIQPAKLEDSAVYLCASSFGAGGPTGELFFGEGSRLTVL.

J is TRBJ1-3 and V is TRBV7-7; perhaps TRBD1 as D (6 bases). The germline V and J ends were trimmed by 1 base and 2 bases, with 9 bases remaining between them. The CDR3 length is 15 residues. CDR1 is SSHAT, CDR2 FNYEAQ, per germline (reference sequence). CDR3 sequence (DNA): TGTGCCAGCAGCTTAGGCAGGGGAACTGGAAACACCATATATTTT. Translated: CASSLGRGTGNTIYF.

The chain links TRBV6-1 to TRBJ1-4, with 7 bases identical to TRBD1. The CDR3 sequence is 16 residues long. The V gene's germline CDR1 is MNHNS and CDR2 SASEGT. J gave up 1 base and V 1 base, and 3 bases lay outside the gene matches. CDR3 nucleotides: TGTGCCAGCAGTGAAGGTTGGACAGGAACTAATGAAAAACTGTTTTTT. Its protein product is CASSEGWTGTNEKLFF.

V and J are TRBV7-2 and TRBJ2-3; TRBD2 aligns across 10 bases. The CDR3 covers 17 residues. Germline V gene lookup returns CDR1 SGHTA and CDR2 FQGNSA. The ends lost 1 base at V and 3 bases at J; junction bases unmatched: 7. CDR3 sequence: CASSLDTSGVGTDTQYF. CDR3 sequence (DNA): TGTGCCAGCAGCTTAGACACTAGCGGGGTTGGGACAGATACGCAGTATTTT.

The chain has TRBV5-1 and TRBJ2-3; 10 nucleotides line up with TRBD1. The trim removed 0 bases at V and 5 bases at J, leaving 6 bases unmatched. There are 16 residues in the CDR3. Germline V gene sequence: CDR1 SGHRS, CDR2 YFSETQ. The DNA for the CDR3 is TGCGCCAGCAGCTTGGGCCGGGACAGGGGAAGAGATACGCAGTATTTT. Amino acids: CASSLGRDRGRDTQYF.

V usage is TRBV5-1 and J usage is TRBJ1-1; unclear D gene. The V end lost 0 bases, the J end lost 7 bases, and 4 bases lay between the germline ends. This CDR3 is 11 amino acids long. From germline, CDR1 is SGHRS and CDR2 YFSETQ. The CDR3 coding sequence is TGCGCCAGCAGCTTGGCAGGTGAAGCTTTCTTT. Its translation is CASSLAGEAFF.

V gene TRBV2 combines with J gene TRBJ1-1, with D perhaps matching TRBD1 (5 bases). Germline V gene data show CDR1 as SNHLY and CDR2 as FYNNEI. Trimming stripped 5 bases from V and 5 bases from J, with 15 bases between. CDR3 length: 14 amino acids. The CDR3 sequence: CASSTDVGGTEAFF. Written as DNA, the CDR3 is TGTGCCAGCAGTACTGACGTGGGGGGTACTGAAGCTTTCTTT.

This rearrangement joins TRBV27 to TRBJ1-2; D not certain. Germline-derived CDR1 and CDR2 are MNHEY and SMNVEV (reference sequence). The CDR3 contains 12 residues. The DNA for the CDR3 is TGTGCATCCAGTCATCGGGGCTATGGCTACACCTTC. This gives the protein CASSHRGYGYTF.

The chain links TRBV18 to TRBJ2-2; TRBD2 might be the D (6 bases). Germline-derived CDR1 and CDR2 are KGHSH and LQKENI. The V end was cut by 6 bases, the J end by 4 bases, with 18 bases between. The CDR3 has 16 residues. The DNA for the CDR3 is TGTGCCAGCTCTGCGTTTGTCGGGAGTATCACCGGGGAGCTGTTTTTT. It is translated as CASSAFVGSITGELFF.

The genes are TRBV28 and TRBJ2-7, with TRBD1 as a possible D gene (6 bases). The CDR3 length is 14 residues. The V gene's germline CDR1 is MDHEN and CDR2 SYDVKM. The V gene lost 6 bases and the J gene lost 3 bases, with 15 bases spanning the gap. The CDR3 loop is CASSSTGLRYEQYF. DNA for the CDR3: TGTGCCAGCAGCTCCACAGGGCTTCGCTACGAGCAGTACTTC.

In this sample, this clone turned up a few times. This chain uses TRBV27 with TRBJ1-2, with D possibly matching TRBD1 (5 bases). V was trimmed by 6 bases and J by 3 bases, leaving 14 bases between them. CDR3 length: 14 residues. Germline CDR1 MNHEY, CDR2 SMNVEV (reference sequence). The CDR3 spells CASSNRGRDYGYTF. The DNA for the CDR3 is TGTGCCAGCAGCAACCGAGGCAGGGACTATGGCTACACCTTC.

The chain joins TRBV7-9 to TRBJ2-2; TRBD2 might be the D (6 bases). CDR1 is SEHNR and CDR2 is FQNEAQ in the germline V gene (reference sequence). This CDR3 is 17 amino acids long. The V and J ends lost 1 base and 0 bases respectively, with 12 bases between them. The CDR3 spells CASSLGGEAPNTGELFF. CDR3 nucleotides: TGTGCCAGCAGCTTAGGGGGGGAGGCTCCGAACACCGGGGAGCTGTTTTTT. Using reference TRBV7-9 and TRBJ2-2 for the parts outside the CDR3, the full variable domain is DTGVSQNPRHKITKRGQNVTFRCDPISEHNRLYWYRQTLGQGPEFLTYFQNEAQLEKSRLLSDRFSAERPKGSFSTLEIQRTEQGDSAMYLCASSLGGEAPNTGELFFGEGSRLTVL.

Remarks on this clone: This CDR3 is also generated by other DNA sequences in the sample. This chain links TRBV27 with TRBJ1-1, with TRBD1 matching 7 bases. Germline V gene data show CDR1 as MNHEY and CDR2 as SMNVEV (reference sequence). Germline trimming cut 0 bases from V and 2 bases from J; bases unmatched to any gene: 3. This CDR3 contains 15 residues. The CDR3 spells CASSLSGTANTEAFF. The CDR3 bases are TGTGCCAGCAGTTTATCCGGGACAGCCAACACTGAAGCTTTCTTT.

V and J are TRBV19 and TRBJ2-5; 8 bases are shared with TRBD1. This CDR3 is 14 amino acids long. The J segment lost 5 bases and the V segment lost 1 base, leaving 3 bases of the junction unmatched. Germline CDR1 LNHDA, CDR2 SQIVND (reference sequence). Here the CDR3 DNA reads TGTGCCAGTAGTATAGCAGGGGGCTTGGAGACCCAGTACTTC. This codes for CASSIAGGLETQYF.

This chain links TRBV6-5 with TRBJ1-1; no clear D. Trimming pared 7 bases from V and 5 bases from J, leaving 20 bases between. The CDR3 extends over 15 amino acids. Germline CDR1 and CDR2: MNHEY and SVGAGI. In DNA form, the CDR3 reads TGTGCCAGCACCTCACGCGGTGAGGTTTTTACTGAAGCTTTCTTT. Protein product: CASTSRGEVFTEAFF.

This rearrangement joins TRBV5-1 to TRBJ2-3; D possibly corresponds to TRBD2 (5 bases). The germline V and J ends were trimmed by 0 bases and 3 bases, with 5 bases remaining between them. The CDR3 loop spans 13 amino acids. CDR1 is SGHRS and CDR2 is YFSETQ in the germline V gene. The CDR3 loop reads CASSLERTDTQYF. Written as DNA, the CDR3 is TGCGCCAGCAGCTTGGAGCGGACAGATACGCAGTATTTT.

The chain joins TRBV6-1 to TRBJ1-5, with 7 bases aligning to TRBD1. CDR1 and CDR2 from the germline V gene are MNHNS and SASEGT. This CDR3 is built from 15 residues. Germline trimming cut 2 bases from V and 1 base from J; bases unmatched to any gene: 2. Here the CDR3 reads CASSEMGQSNQPQHF. As DNA, the CDR3 is TGTGCCAGCAGTGAAATGGGACAGAGCAATCAGCCCCAGCATTTT.

This sequence joins TRBV9 and TRBJ2-2; 8 positions match TRBD1. Losses at the gene ends were 3 bases for V and 1 base for J; bases not matched to a gene: 5. The length of the CDR3 is 16 residues. Germline CDR1 reads SGDLS; CDR2 reads YYNGEE. This CDR3 reads CASSAFDRGNTGELFF. The CDR3 bases are TGTGCCAGCAGCGCATTTGACAGGGGGAACACCGGGGAGCTGTTTTTT. The full variable domain, its missing parts supplied by reference TRBV9 and TRBJ2-2, is DSGVTQTPKHLITATGQRVTLRCSPRSGDLSVYWYQQSLDQGLQFLIQYYNGEERAKGNILERFSAQQFPDLHSELNLSSLELGDSALYFCASSAFDRGNTGELFFGEGSRLTVL.